This entry lists 26 T cell receptor beta chains sequenced from one sample in a study of blood T cell repertoires in COVID-19. TCRdb's copy holds only in-frame clones and misses some; the assay was immunoSEQ multiplex PCR. The sample consists of some 180,000 clones, 70% to 80% of them appearing once. Specimen: PBMCs or T cells enriched from blood (not recorded which). These receptors were collected from a man aged 60-69 years who had been exposed to COVID-19.

The rearrangement uses TRBV7-9 and TRBJ1-4; a weak D match, TRBD1 (5 bases). Germline V lookup: CDR1 SEHNR, CDR2 FQNEAQ (reference sequence). V was pared by 3 bases and J by 4 bases, with 9 bases between. This CDR3 spans 14 amino acids. The DNA of the CDR3 is TGTGCCAGCAGCTTGGGGCGGATTAATGAAAAACTGTTTTTT. Translation: CASSLGRINEKLFF.

The chain links TRBV6-6 to TRBJ1-6, with 9 bases fitting TRBD1. V gave up 10 bases and J gave up 7 bases; unmatched junction bases: 11. Germline V CDR1 and CDR2: MNHNY, SVGAGI (reference sequence). The CDR3 loop spans 15 amino acids. CDR3 bases: TGTGCCAACGCCCTGGGACAGGGAAGGAATTCACCCCTCCACTTT. This translates into CANALGQGRNSPLHF.

The chain carries TRBV6-5 and TRBJ2-2; the match to TRBD1 covers 8 bases. The length of the CDR3 is 14 residues. Per the germline V gene, CDR1 is MNHEY and CDR2 is SVGAGI. V shed 6 bases and J 4 bases; nucleotides not matched to a gene: 4. The CDR3 coding sequence is TGTGCCAGCAGACAGGGGGGCACCACCGGGGAGCTGTTTTTT. Translated, it gives CASRQGGTTGELFF.

This rearrangement joins TRBV12-3 or TRBV12-4 to TRBJ1-2; the match to TRBD1 covers 9 bases. Losses at the gene ends were 6 bases for V and 8 bases for J; bases not matched to a gene: 7. This CDR3 has 13 amino acids. CDR3 in DNA: TGTGCCAGCAGCTTCGGGACAGGGAGCGGCTACACCTTC. Residues: CASSFGTGSGYTF.

This clone was counted a single time. This chain connects TRBV24-1 to TRBJ2-2; 7 bases are a match to TRBD2. Germline assignment: CDR1 KGHDR and CDR2 SFDVKD. V lost 1 base to trimming and J lost 2 bases; unmatched junction nucleotides: 3. The CDR3 is 16 amino acids. The CDR3 nucleotides read TGTGCCACCAGTGATTTTGGCGGGAGCAACACCGGGGAGCTGTTTTTT. Translation: CATSDFGGSNTGELFF.

The V call is TRBV30, the J call TRBJ1-1; possibly TRBD1 for D (6 bases). The germline V gene encodes CDR1 GTSNPN and CDR2 SVGIG (reference sequence). Trimming removed 0 bases at V and 5 bases at J, with 13 bases between. CDR3 length equals 14 residues. The CDR3 DNA reads as TGTGCCTGGAGTGTTACACAGGGTAGGACTGAAGCTTTCTTT. Amino acids: CAWSVTQGRTEAFF.

This chain uses TRBV27 with TRBJ2-7; a possible D gene is TRBD2 (6 bases). Germline assignment: CDR1 MNHEY and CDR2 SMNVEV (reference sequence). The CDR3 runs 15 residues. With 1 base removed from V and 5 bases from J, the gap between germline ends came to 15 bases. This chain's CDR3 is CASSLLGGPRDEQYF. The CDR3 DNA reads TGTGCCAGCAGTTTATTGGGGGGACCCCGCGACGAGCAGTACTTC.

The chain joins TRBV3-1 (or the pseudogene TRBV3-2) to TRBJ1-1; D might be TRBD1 (5 bases). CDR1 LGHDT and CDR2 YNNKEL come from the germline V gene (reference sequence). CDR3 length: 12 amino acids. V lost 8 bases, J lost 1 base, and 8 bases lay in between. This CDR3 is CASQTGNTEAFF. The CDR3 bases are TGTGCCAGCCAAACAGGGAACACTGAAGCTTTCTTT.

This clone showed up just once. V and J are TRBV27 and TRBJ1-1, with 7 bases aligning to TRBD1. J lost 0 bases, V lost 7 bases, and 2 bases had no gene match. Germline values: CDR1 MNHEY, CDR2 SMNVEV (reference sequence). This CDR3 has 13 amino acids. The CDR3 DNA sequence: TGTGCCAGCATGACAGGGTTGAACACTGAAGCTTTCTTT. It specifies CASMTGLNTEAFF.

The J gene is TRBJ2-5, the V gene TRBV18, with unresolved D. The CDR3 has 13 amino acids. Trimming cost V 3 bases and J 3 bases, with 8 bases left between them. The germline V gene has CDR1 KGHSH and CDR2 LQKENI. The DNA for the CDR3 is TGTGCCAGCTCACCCTCCGGTAAAGAGACCCAGTACTTC. Protein product: CASSPSGKETQYF.

This sequence joins TRBV6-2 or TRBV6-3 and TRBJ2-3; D gene unclear. The germline V gene encodes CDR1 MNHEY and CDR2 SVGEGT. The CDR3 is 12 residues long. The V gene lost 1 base and the J gene lost 6 bases, with 5 bases spanning the gap. The DNA of the CDR3 is TGTGCCAGCAGTTACTTCCGTGATACGCAGTATTTT. This encodes CASSYFRDTQYF.

The rearrangement uses TRBV27 and TRBJ2-3, with a possible D match to TRBD2 (6 bases). Germline lookup yields CDR1 MNHEY and CDR2 SMNVEV (reference sequence). Trimming pared 6 bases from V and 4 bases from J, leaving 20 bases between. The CDR3 runs 16 residues. This chain's CDR3 is CASSSTLGGLSDTQYF. CDR3 nucleotide sequence: TGTGCCAGCAGCAGTACCCTGGGGGGATTGTCAGATACGCAGTATTTT.

The rearrangement uses TRBV7-3 and TRBJ2-5; TRBD2 matches at 8 bases. Germline loops: CDR1 SGHTA, CDR2 FQGTGA. J gave up 0 bases and V 1 base, and 4 bases lay outside the gene matches. The CDR3 extends over 16 amino acids. The CDR3 loop reads CASSLSGGGNQETQYF. The DNA for the CDR3 is TGTGCCAGCAGCTTAAGCGGCGGGGGGAACCAAGAGACCCAGTACTTC.

This rearrangement joins TRBV7-9 to TRBJ2-3; D gene unclear. This CDR3 is built from 14 residues. The germline V and J ends were trimmed by 2 bases and 0 bases, with 6 bases remaining between them. Germline V lookup: CDR1 SEHNR, CDR2 FQNEAQ (reference sequence). CDR3 bases: TGTGCCAGCAGCTTAACCGGTAGCACAGATACGCAGTATTTT. Protein sequence: CASSLTGSTDTQYF.

This chain joins TRBV5-1 and TRBJ2-1; tentative D call: TRBD2 (6 bases). The CDR3 is made up of 15 amino acids. Germline V CDR1 and CDR2: SGHRS, YFSETQ. V was trimmed by 0 bases and J by 5 bases, leaving 12 bases between them. CDR3 nucleotides: TGCGCCAGCAGCTTGGTCAGCGGGCCAAACAATGAGCAGTTCTTC. Encoded protein: CASSLVSGPNNEQFF.

The gene calls are TRBV19 and TRBJ1-1, with 7 bases matching TRBD1. V lost 4 bases to trimming and J lost 0 bases; unmatched junction nucleotides: 8. There are 16 residues in the CDR3. Germline CDR1 reads LNHDA; CDR2 reads SQIVND (reference sequence). The DNA of the CDR3 is TGTGCCAGTAGTAATCAGGGGGTAGGGATGAACACTGAAGCTTTCTTT. Translated: CASSNQGVGMNTEAFF.

This clone was seen only a few times. The CDR3 DNA reads as TGTGCCAGCAGCTCCCGACAGGACGCCACCGGGGAGCTGTTTTTT. Translated, it gives CASSSRQDATGELFF. The chain carries TRBV6-5 and TRBJ2-2; perhaps TRBD1 as D (6 bases). The V end was cut by 6 bases, the J end by 4 bases, with 15 bases between. This CDR3 contains 15 residues. Germline CDR1 is MNHEY and CDR2 is SVGAGI.

This clone was observed a single time. V usage is TRBV11-3 and J usage is TRBJ1-4, with a tentative D call TRBD1 (6 bases). The germline V and J ends were trimmed by 3 bases and 6 bases, with 14 bases remaining between them. This CDR3 has 15 amino acids. Germline values: CDR1 SGHNT, CDR2 YENEEA. In DNA, the CDR3 is TGTGCCAGCAGCTTTTCGACAGGTCGGGATGAAAAACTGTTTTTT. Translated, it gives CASSFSTGRDEKLFF.

The chain links TRBV5-1 to TRBJ1-1; D gene uncertain. With 2 bases removed from V and 1 base from J, the gap between germline ends came to 12 bases. The CDR3 covers 15 residues. Germline V gene lookup returns CDR1 SGHRS and CDR2 YFSETQ. This CDR3 is CASSLGRTSNTEAFF. DNA of the CDR3: TGCGCCAGCAGCTTAGGACGGACTTCGAACACTGAAGCTTTCTTT.

The chain carries TRBV4-3 and TRBJ1-2, with D perhaps TRBD1 (5 bases). V was pared by 4 bases and J by 4 bases, with 16 bases between. The CDR3 is 15 amino acids. Looked up from germline, CDR1 is LGHNA and CDR2 is YSLEER. The CDR3 sequence is CASSRAADTSYGYTF. CDR3 sequence (DNA): TGCGCCAGCAGCCGCGCCGCGGACACTTCCTATGGCTACACCTTC.

V and J are TRBV9 and TRBJ1-1, with D perhaps matching TRBD1 (5 bases). Germline loops: CDR1 SGDLS, CDR2 YYNGEE. This CDR3 is 15 amino acids long. Trimming stripped 4 bases from V and 3 bases from J, with 16 bases between. CDR3 amino acids: CASSPRGGGYTEAFF. The CDR3, as DNA: TGTGCCAGCAGCCCTAGGGGTGGGGGGTACACTGAAGCTTTCTTT.

The chain combines TRBV27 with TRBJ1-1; 7 nucleotides match TRBD1. Losses at the gene ends were 6 bases for V and 5 bases for J; bases not matched to a gene: 3. CDR3 length: 12 amino acids. The germline gives CDR1 MNHEY, CDR2 SMNVEV (reference sequence). CDR3 nucleotides: TGTGCCAGCAGCGCAGGGGGGACTGAAGCTTTCTTT. Translating it yields CASSAGGTEAFF.

Details on this clone: The sample holds other DNA sequences that translate to the same CDR3. The chain couples TRBV24-1 to TRBJ1-5; 9 nucleotides align to TRBD1. CDR3 length: 15 residues. J lost 6 bases, V lost 4 bases, and 6 bases had no gene match. The germline gives CDR1 KGHDR, CDR2 SFDVKD. The CDR3 DNA sequence: TGTGCCACCAGTGACCCGACAGGGGGAGGTCAGCCCCAGCATTTT. It encodes CATSDPTGGGQPQHF.

The chain uses TRBV24-1 and TRBJ2-7; TRBD1 agrees at 7 bases. Germline loops: CDR1 KGHDR, CDR2 SFDVKD. The CDR3 totals 16 residues. J gave up 1 base and V 5 bases, and 10 bases lay outside the gene matches. The CDR3 here is CATSGKGATTSYEQYF. As DNA, the CDR3 is TGTGCCACCAGTGGGAAGGGGGCGACCACATCCTACGAGCAGTACTTC.

The CDR3 DNA sequence: TGTGCCAGTAGGGGGACAGGGTCAAACACCGGGGAGCTGTTTTTT. Translating gives CASRGTGSNTGELFF. The chain combines TRBV19 with TRBJ2-2, with TRBD1 identical over 9 bases. The CDR3 totals 15 residues. Germline values: CDR1 LNHDA, CDR2 SQIVND (reference sequence). V trimming: 6 bases; J trimming: 2 bases; junction bases outside the gene matches: 4.

V usage is TRBV28 and J usage is TRBJ2-3; a weak D match, TRBD2 (5 bases). CDR3 length: 13 amino acids. The V gene lost 6 bases and the J gene lost 6 bases, with 13 bases spanning the gap. Germline CDR1 reads MDHEN; CDR2 reads SYDVKM. The CDR3 nucleotides are TGTGCCAGCAGGGTGGGTGGGGAGGATACGCAGTATTTT. Protein sequence: CASRVGGEDTQYF.